This TCR beta chain was observed in a study of shared clonotypes between healthy human individuals. Study information: The study used three CD4 naive, three CD4 memory, two CD8 naive and one CD8 memory plate per donor. General study results and limits: Naive subsets generally exceeded memory subsets in estimated richness.

Regarding this clone: Antigen: not known.

A deep-level run was used for the assay. Sorted-subset replicate PCR reactions contained 150 to 200 ng DNA, corresponding to some 28,000 T cell genomes. TCRdb's copy holds only in-frame clones and misses some; the assay was immunoSEQ multiplex PCR. The sample includes 2 million to 2.5 million clones, 85% to 95% of them seen just once. Sequencing was done on a sample of naive CD4+ T cells from PBMCs. The subset was: CD45RA+ positively selected. The sequence derives from a young man in good health. Some clones in this sample may be carry-over from other donors' samples.

Written as DNA, the CDR3 is TGTGCCAGCAGCCAAGACTCATCGAAGGGGAACACTGAAGCTTTCTTT. As protein: CASSQDSSKGNTEAFF. This chain uses TRBV14 with TRBJ1-1; D call uncertain. Germline V CDR1 and CDR2: SGHDN, FVKESK. The CDR3 spans 16 residues. The V gene lost 0 bases and the J gene lost 1 base, with 12 bases spanning the gap.